This T cell receptor beta chain derives from a study of Ad26.COV2.S vaccination and SARS-CoV-2 variants listed by TCRdb under 2021. General notes on the study: Donors in the vaccine arm were drawn from COV1001, a multicentre, randomized, double-blind, placebo-controlled phase I-IIa trial testing Ad26.COV2.S in healthy adults. Ad26.COV2.S was administered intramuscularly at 5 x 10^10 or 1 x 10^11 viral particles, either as a single shot or as two shots given 56 days apart. TCRbeta repertoire sequencing was used to assess the specificity and breadth of SARS-CoV-2-reactive T cell receptors after Ad26.COV2.S vaccination. The TCR-sequenced set comprised about 32 samples: about 19 Ad26.COV2.S vaccine recipients, 5 placebo recipients and 8 SARS-CoV-2 convalescent individuals. Participants in the trial were split at random into five groups of five each, receiving low-dose or high-dose Ad26.COV2.S once or twice, or else placebo on both occasions. Blinding of investigators to trial group allocation was maintained during experiments and outcome assessment.

The immunoSEQ Assay was used to sequence TCRbeta CDR3 regions. After extraction, genomic DNA underwent amplification by bias-controlled multiplex PCR, followed by high-throughput sequencing. The published analysis was carried out like this. To quantify the absolute abundance of each unique TCRbeta CDR3 region, sequences were collapsed and filtered. T cell fraction was estimated by normalizing TCRbeta template counts to usable DNA, which was measured by amplifying reference genes present in all nucleated cells. Repertoire TCRs were annotated as SARS-CoV-2-specific when V gene, CDR3 amino acid sequence and J gene were exactly matched to a known reactive TCR set. The reference SARS-CoV-2 TCR set was derived from MIRA and filtered for enrichment in COVID-19-positive ImmuneCODE repertoires, a step that removed public or cross-reactive TCRs. Drawing on the MIRA antigens, annotated TCRs were analysed further at the level of specific ORF or position within ORF. Breadth was defined as annotated unique rearrangements over total unique productive rearrangements; depth was the summed frequency of those rearrangements. TCR breadth was compared between groups using two-sided Wilcoxon rank-sum tests. TCRdb limited this immuneACCESS table to in-frame rearrangements with V and J called. A share of clones is missing; checked studies link under half to unresolved V genes, and the rest is unexplained. That table furnishes V, J and clone size, whereas the DNA furnished D and trimming. The sample contains around 270,000 clones, roughly 85% of them found a single time. The top ten hold 2.9% of the sample.

Trimming takes 0 bases from V and 5 bases from J, and the germline ends sit 13 bases apart. From the cysteine through the phenylalanine, the CDR3 covers 15 amino acids. Only the CDR3 portion is preserved as DNA: 45 bases, with reading frame beginning at the first base. For CDR1 and CDR2, the germline V gene lists SGDLS and YYNGEE. About this clone: Its target antigen remains unknown. No quality values exist for individual bases; no much larger clone is one base distant.

Broad study findings and their caveats: The study was not powered for comparison of responses between vaccine doses or regimens. Non-spike TCR breadth was comparable between vaccine and placebo recipients, consistent with the vaccine containing only spike. After vaccination, spike-specific CD8+ and CD4+ T cell responses were reported to show substantial breadth. The authors noted that total T cell responses may have been underestimated by the TCR breadth and depth analyses. Spike-specific TCR breadth was higher in Ad26.COV2.S recipients than in placebo recipients (P = 0.0014).

Explained via the paper, the treatment or condition label denotes: approximately 18 received Ad26.COV2.S at low or high dose, single or two shots; several received placebo; per-sample allocation not given. For vaccine and placebo recipients, repertoires were sequenced using samples collected on day 63 after the first injection. Cohort 1b enrolled some 25 adults aged 18-55 years at a single site in Boston, USA, between 29 July and 7 August 2020. Ad26.COV2.S was a replication-incompetent adenovirus type 26 vector that expressed a prefusion-stabilized SARS-CoV-2 spike protein derived from the original Wuhan strain.

Sequences were derived from peripheral blood, sampled in a trial of Ad26.COV2.S vaccine versus placebo. The receptor's source is a person between 18 and 60 years old who received the Ad26.COV2.S COVID-19 vaccine or a placebo. The rearrangement joined TRBV9 to TRBJ2-3; the D call is possibly TRBD1 or TRBD2, each sharing 6 bases. CDR3 protein: CASSVDGGRKDTQYF. The nucleotide sequence is TGTGCCAGCAGCGTAGATGGGGGGCGTAAAGATACGCAGTATTTT. Joined to the reference TRBV9 and TRBJ2-3 proteins, this CDR3 gives the full variable domain: DSGVTQTPKHLITATGQRVTLRCSPRSGDLSVYWYQQSLDQGLQFLIQYYNGEERAKGNILERFSAQQFPDLHSELNLSSLELGDSALYFCASSVDGGRKDTQYFGPGTRLTVL.